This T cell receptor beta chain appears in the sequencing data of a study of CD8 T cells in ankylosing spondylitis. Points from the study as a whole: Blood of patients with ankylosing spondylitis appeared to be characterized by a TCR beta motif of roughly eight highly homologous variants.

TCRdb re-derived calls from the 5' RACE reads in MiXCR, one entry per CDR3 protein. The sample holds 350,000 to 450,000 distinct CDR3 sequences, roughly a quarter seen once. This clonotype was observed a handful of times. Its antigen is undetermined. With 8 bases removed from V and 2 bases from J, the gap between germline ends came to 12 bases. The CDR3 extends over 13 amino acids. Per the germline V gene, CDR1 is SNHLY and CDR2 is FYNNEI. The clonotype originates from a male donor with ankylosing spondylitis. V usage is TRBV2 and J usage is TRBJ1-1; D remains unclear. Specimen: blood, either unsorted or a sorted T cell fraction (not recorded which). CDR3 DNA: TGTGCCAGCTCTGGGCCGGTAAACACTGAAGCTTTCTTT. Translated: CASSGPVNTEAFF.